One and the same sample provided the 17 T cell receptor beta chains below, sequenced in a study of PD-1 blockade in classical Hodgkin lymphoma. Every patient had relapsed following autologous stem cell transplantation, and cohorts differed in brentuximab vedotin exposure. Generated by immunoSEQ multiplex PCR, the TCRdb table keeps only in-frame clones and is missing some. The sample gives 98,000 or so clones, roughly 87% of which show up once; just under 20% is in the top ten. The sample consisted of peripheral blood mononuclear cells (PBMCs), taken before the second cycle of nivolumab. Receptors originate from a human donor with classical Hodgkin lymphoma.

The gene calls are TRBV5-1 and TRBJ1-1; 7 bases are a match to TRBD1. This CDR3 comprises 14 residues. In germline, CDR1 is SGHRS, CDR2 YFSETQ. The V gene end was trimmed by 0 bases and the J gene end by 2 bases; junction bases not matched to a gene: 1. The CDR3 reads CASSLDRGNTEAFF. The CDR3 bases are TGCGCCAGCAGCTTGGACAGGGGAAACACTGAAGCTTTCTTT.

V usage is TRBV11-2 and J usage is TRBJ2-7; 11 bases map to TRBD1. Germline-derived CDR1 and CDR2 are SGHAT and FQNNGV. V shed 1 base, J shed 1 base, and the junction held 6 bases outside the gene matches. The CDR3 spans 17 residues. The CDR3 sequence: CASSLGTGGPSSYEQYF. In DNA form, the CDR3 reads TGTGCCAGCAGCTTAGGGACAGGGGGCCCTTCTTCCTACGAGCAGTACTTC. The complete variable domain, with remaining parts taken from reference TRBV11-2 and TRBJ2-7, reads EAGVAQSPRYKIIEKRQSVAFWCNPISGHATLYWYQQILGQGPKLLIQFQNNGVVDDSQLPKDRFSAERLKGVDSTLKIQPAKLEDSAVYLCASSLGTGGPSSYEQYFGPGTRLTVT.

This chain joins TRBV5-4 and TRBJ1-2, with D possibly TRBD1 on 6 matching bases. CDR3 length: 13 residues. The germline V gene has CDR1 SGHNT and CDR2 YYREEE (reference sequence). The V gene lost 3 bases and the J gene lost 6 bases, with 12 bases spanning the gap. The CDR3 sequence is CASSWTAADGYTF. The CDR3 bases are TGTGCCAGCAGCTGGACAGCTGCCGATGGCTACACCTTC.

The chain has TRBV19 and TRBJ2-2, with D perhaps assigned TRBD1 or TRBD2 (5 bases each). This CDR3 is 15 amino acids long. The germline V gene has CDR1 LNHDA and CDR2 SQIVND (reference sequence). Trimming cost V 4 bases and J 6 bases, with 15 bases left between them. CDR3 nucleotides: TGTGCCAGTAGTAATAGGGGAGTGGTCGCCGGGGAGCTGTTTTTT. It is translated as CASSNRGVVAGELFF.

The chain combines TRBV4-1 with TRBJ1-2; TRBD1 is a possible D gene (6 bases). Germline values: CDR1 MGHRA, CDR2 YSYEKL. Deletions cut 0 bases from V and 3 bases from J, with 20 bases between. The CDR3 runs 18 residues. The CDR3 protein is CASSQDSRQGIGHYGYTF. The CDR3 DNA reads TGCGCCAGCAGCCAAGATTCCCGCCAGGGGATCGGGCACTATGGCTACACCTTC.

This chain connects TRBV28 to TRBJ2-2; 15 bases map to TRBD2. Germline V CDR1 and CDR2: MDHEN, SYDVKM. Trimming took 5 bases from V and 0 from J; bases not matched to a gene: 4. CDR3 length equals 18 residues. As DNA, the CDR3 is TGTGCCAGCAGTCCCGGACTAGCGGGAGGGCCGAACACCGGGGAGCTGTTTTTT. Residues: CASSPGLAGGPNTGELFF.

In its sample, this clone was seen a few times. The chain uses TRBV19 and TRBJ2-1, with 7 bases aligning to TRBD1. The CDR3 extends over 15 amino acids. The germline V gene has CDR1 LNHDA and CDR2 SQIVND (reference sequence). The V and J ends lost 7 bases and 8 bases, in that order; junction bases with no gene match: 14. CDR3 in amino acids: CASNTGQLIVDEQFF. CDR3 in DNA: TGTGCCAGTAATACGGGACAGCTAATTGTCGATGAGCAGTTCTTC.

V usage is TRBV7-2 and J usage is TRBJ1-1; D gene unclear. Trimming stripped 1 base from V and 5 bases from J, with 14 bases between. Per the germline V gene, CDR1 is SGHTA and CDR2 is FQGNSA. The CDR3 loop spans 15 amino acids. CDR3 DNA sequence: TGTGCCAGCAGCTTAGGTGGTCGCAGGAGGACTGAAGCTTTCTTT. It encodes CASSLGGRRRTEAFF.

The chain is built from TRBV7-6 and TRBJ2-5; 12 nucleotides align to TRBD2. Trimming removed 0 bases from V and 0 bases from J; junction bases left unmatched: 5. Germline loops: CDR1 SGHVS, CDR2 FNYEAQ. The CDR3 covers 18 residues. In DNA form, the CDR3 reads TGTGCCAGCAGCTTAGCCCTAGCGGGAGGGAGTTACCAAGAGACCCAGTACTTC. Translating it yields CASSLALAGGSYQETQYF.

The J gene is TRBJ2-7, the V gene TRBV6-5; the match to TRBD2 covers 10 bases. Trimming cost V 2 bases and J 2 bases; bases outside gene matches: 6. This CDR3 is built from 16 residues. Looked up from germline, CDR1 is MNHEY and CDR2 is SVGAGI. The CDR3 sequence: CASSYLPSGRAYEQYF. In nucleotides, the CDR3 is TGTGCCAGCAGTTACCTACCGAGCGGGAGGGCCTACGAGCAGTACTTC.

The V gene is TRBV30, the J gene TRBJ2-2, with 9 bases aligning to TRBD1. J lost 5 bases, V lost 8 bases, and 15 bases had no gene match. CDR1 GTSNPN and CDR2 SVGIG come from the germline V gene (reference sequence). The CDR3 extends over 16 amino acids. CDR3 DNA: TGTGCCGGAGCCCCGGGACAGGGCTCGATTACCGGGGAGCTGTTTTTT. This codes for CAGAPGQGSITGELFF.

The J gene is TRBJ2-1, the V gene TRBV14; D remains unclear. This CDR3 is built from 12 residues. Trimming cost V 4 bases and J 8 bases, with 9 bases left between them. From germline, CDR1 is SGHDN and CDR2 FVKESK. This chain's CDR3 is CASSLPSHEQFF. As DNA, the CDR3 is TGTGCCAGCAGCCTTCCTTCTCATGAGCAGTTCTTC.

For the CDR3, the DNA is TGTGCCAGCTCACCATCGGGGAACTACAATCAGCCCCAGCATTTT. This gives the protein CASSPSGNYNQPQHF. The chain has TRBV18 and TRBJ1-5; D is undetermined. With 2 bases removed from V and 3 bases from J, the gap between germline ends came to 11 bases. The CDR3 runs to 15 residues. Germline V CDR1 and CDR2: KGHSH, LQKENI.

The chain has TRBV4-1 and TRBJ2-3; TRBD2 agrees at 9 bases. Germline lookup yields CDR1 MGHRA and CDR2 YSYEKL. This CDR3 is 15 amino acids long. V shed 7 bases and J 1 base; nucleotides not matched to a gene: 6. The CDR3 spells CASTPTSGRTDTQYF. The CDR3 DNA follows: TGCGCCAGCACCCCGACTAGCGGACGCACAGATACGCAGTATTTT.

The V and J genes are TRBV29-1 and TRBJ2-1; TRBD2 matches 16 bases. The germline V gene has CDR1 SQVTM and CDR2 ANQGSEA. J was trimmed by 3 bases and V by 8 bases; bases with no gene match: 10. The length of the CDR3 is 17 residues. The CDR3 nucleotides read TGCAGCTGTGAAGGGGGACTAGCGGGAGGGGGCTACAATGAGCAGTTCTTC. It codes for CSCEGGLAGGGYNEQFF.

This chain links TRBV7-9 with TRBJ1-1, with D unresolved. The length of the CDR3 is 14 residues. V lost 3 bases, J lost 1 base, and 9 bases lay in between. Germline assignment: CDR1 SEHNR and CDR2 FQNEAQ (reference sequence). The CDR3 region is CASSLYRENTEAFF. In nucleotides, the CDR3 is TGTGCCAGCAGCTTGTACCGGGAGAACACTGAAGCTTTCTTT.

This clone showed up just a few times. The J gene is TRBJ1-5, the V gene TRBV18; D is unresolved. The V end lost 6 bases, the J end lost 1 base, and 10 bases lay between the germline ends. The CDR3 totals 14 residues. Per germline, CDR1 KGHSH and CDR2 LQKENI. Here the CDR3 DNA reads TGTGCCAGCTCCGGAGAGGAGAGCAATCAGCCCCAGCATTTT. This gives the protein CASSGEESNQPQHF.